These 27 T cell receptor beta chains originate from one sample sequenced in a study of vaccination and CD4 T cells after COVID-19. The assay that was used to sequence DNA from cultured CD4+ T cells was the Oncomine TCR Beta short-read assay. TCRdb re-derived calls from the PCR reads in MiXCR, one entry per CDR3 protein. Of approximately 15,000 distinct CDR3 sequences in the sample, 78% were seen once. The treatment denotes: approximately nine-day PBMC culture with coronavirus spike peptide pools or control peptides (ViraFEST assay). Their target antigens are unknown. Source: CD4+ T cells from blood, cultured in vitro, taken after SARS-CoV-2 vaccination. The receptors derive from a human donor who received a COVID-19 vaccine.

The V and J genes are TRBV30 and TRBJ2-3; 9 bases agree with TRBD1. The V segment lost 3 bases and the J segment 2 bases; nucleotides outside the gene matches: 12. The length of the CDR3 is 17 residues. Germline-derived CDR1 and CDR2 are GTSNPN and SVGIG (reference sequence). This CDR3 is CAWSVLGGTGPTDTQYF. CDR3 DNA sequence: TGTGCCTGGAGCGTCTTAGGAGGGACAGGGCCCACAGATACGCAGTATTTT. The variable domain in full, with the rest retrieved from reference TRBV30 and TRBJ2-3, is SQTIHQWPATLVQPVGSPLSLECTVEGTSNPNLYWYRQAAGRGLQLLFYSVGIGQISSEVPQNLSASRPQDRQFILSSKKLLLSDSGFYLCAWSVLGGTGPTDTQYFGPGTRLTVL.

This clonotype was observed a handful of times. This chain links TRBV6-5 with TRBJ1-6; possible D gene TRBD1, 6 bases. Germline CDR1 and CDR2: MNHEY and SVGAGI. V dropped 2 bases and J dropped 8 bases, with 13 bases sitting between them. The CDR3 spans 15 residues. The CDR3 DNA is TGTGCCAGCAGTTACAGCCGGGGGGCCGATTCACCCCTCCACTTT. Translating it yields CASSYSRGADSPLHF.

In its sample, this clonotype is large. J is TRBJ1-6 and V is TRBV12-3 or TRBV12-4; 9 bases align to TRBD1. The CDR3 totals 18 residues. Trimming at V came to 6 bases and at J to 0 bases, leaving 9 bases not matched to a gene. The CDR3 DNA is TGTGCCAGCAGCCGGACAGGGGCGCTAAGCTCCTATAATTCACCCCTCCACTTT. Translating it yields CASSRTGALSSYNSPLHF.

This clonotype is deemed medium-sized. The CDR3 loop is CASSLVTGQDTDTQYF. CDR3 nucleotide sequence: TGTGCCAGCAGCTTAGTCACGGGACAAGACACAGATACGCAGTATTTT. This chain connects TRBV7-8 to TRBJ2-3, with D maybe TRBD1 (6 bases). CDR1 and CDR2 (germline): SGHVS, FQNEAQ. This CDR3 spans 16 amino acids. With 1 base removed from V and 2 bases from J, the gap between germline ends came to 13 bases. The full variable domain, completed using reference TRBV7-8 and TRBJ2-3, is GAGVSQSPRYKVAKRGQDVALRCDPISGHVSLFWYQQALGQGPEFLTYFQNEAQLDKSGLPSDRFFAERPEGSVSTLKIQRTQQEDSAVYLCASSLVTGQDTDTQYFGPGTRLTVL.

The chain recombines TRBV6-5 with TRBJ2-5; D unresolved. This CDR3 is built from 13 residues. CDR1 is MNHEY, CDR2 SVGAGI, per germline. V lost 1 base and J lost 4, with 7 bases in between. The chain's CDR3 is CASSYWGGETQYF. CDR3 nucleotide sequence: TGTGCCAGCAGTTACTGGGGTGGAGAGACCCAGTACTTC.

This chain uses TRBV20-1 with TRBJ2-7; 7 bases are a match to TRBD1. V trimming: 6 bases; J trimming: 0 bases; junction bases outside the gene matches: 8. This CDR3 region has 14 residues. From germline, CDR1 is DFQATT and CDR2 SNEGSKA (reference sequence). CDR3 protein: CSASDRESSYEQYF. The CDR3 DNA is TGCAGTGCCTCAGACAGGGAAAGCTCCTACGAGCAGTACTTC.

This clonotype was seen only a few times. The chain links TRBV12-3 or TRBV12-4 to TRBJ1-6; D may be TRBD1 (6 bases). The CDR3 totals 18 residues. With 5 bases removed from V and 0 bases from J, the gap between germline ends came to 17 bases. CDR3 sequence reads: CASSRTGKGSSYNSPLHF. CDR3 bases: TGTGCCAGCAGTCGCACAGGGAAAGGGAGCTCCTATAATTCACCCCTCCACTTT.

The chain links TRBV7-9 to TRBJ1-6; 9 bases line up with TRBD1. The CDR3 has 16 residues. The junction had 10 bases not matched to a gene; V was cut back by 4 bases and J by 9 bases. Germline V lookup: CDR1 SEHNR, CDR2 FQNEAQ (reference sequence). This CDR3 is CASSYTGGSIGSPLHF. The DNA of the CDR3 is TGTGCCAGCAGCTACACAGGGGGCTCGATTGGTTCACCCCTCCACTTT.

The chain combines TRBV6-1 with TRBJ2-4; TRBD2 agrees at 7 bases. V was pared by 7 bases and J by 3 bases, with 6 bases of the junction left unmatched. Germline-derived CDR1 and CDR2 are MNHNS and SASEGT. CDR3 length: 14 amino acids. CDR3 DNA: TGTGCCAGCACCGCTGGGGGGGGCAAAAACATTCAGTACTTC. Its translation is CASTAGGGKNIQYF.

The rearrangement uses TRBV6-1 and TRBJ2-7, with 10 bases identical to TRBD1. There are 16 residues in the CDR3. With V trimmed by 4 bases and J by 3 bases, 9 bases remained unmatched. The germline V gene encodes CDR1 MNHNS and CDR2 SASEGT. CDR3 DNA: TGTGCCAGCAGTGGACAGGGGGCGAGGCCCAGCTACGAGCAGTACTTC. Amino acid sequence: CASSGQGARPSYEQYF.

A word on this clonotype: Sequence at one end of the junction differs from germline and may be a read error. The rearrangement joins TRBV6-1 to TRBJ2-3; 8 nucleotides line up with TRBD2. This CDR3 has 15 residues. Germline V gene data show CDR1 as MNHNS and CDR2 as SASEGT. The CDR3 DNA reads TGTGCCAGCAGTGAACGGTCGGGGGGGTTGTATACGCAGTATTTC. Translated: CASSERSGGLYTQYF.

This chain joins TRBV15 and TRBJ2-1; D might be TRBD1 or TRBD2, each matching 5 bases. Germline CDR1 is LNHNV and CDR2 is YYDKDF (reference sequence). V lost 0 bases to trimming and J lost 0 bases, with 15 bases between them. CDR3 length: 18 residues. The CDR3 region is CATSRDLPGLSSYNEQFF. The CDR3 DNA sequence: TGTGCCACCAGCAGAGATCTGCCGGGGCTCAGCTCCTACAATGAGCAGTTCTTC.

This clonotype has a single count. The rearrangement uses TRBV2 and TRBJ2-3, with 9 bases lining up with TRBD2. Trimming cost V 5 bases and J 2 bases; bases outside gene matches: 11. The CDR3 sequence is 17 residues long. From germline, CDR1 is SNHLY and CDR2 FYNNEI. CDR3 nucleotides: TGTGCCAGCAGTCCAATTATAGCGGGGGCCCCCACAGATACGCAGTATTTT. Residues: CASSPIIAGAPTDTQYF.

The chain couples TRBV27 to TRBJ2-3; TRBD2 aligns across 9 bases. The CDR3 runs 13 residues. The V gene end was trimmed by 5 bases and the J gene end by 5 bases; junction bases not matched to a gene: 2. CDR1 and CDR2 from the germline V gene are MNHEY and SMNVEV (reference sequence). The CDR3 loop reads CASSLSGGDTQYF. The CDR3 DNA is TGTGCCAGCAGTCTTAGCGGGGGAGATACGCAGTATTTT.

This chain uses TRBV20-1 with TRBJ2-7, with TRBD1 as a possible D gene (5 bases). The germline V gene encodes CDR1 DFQATT and CDR2 SNEGSKA (reference sequence). Trimming removed 5 bases from V and 0 bases from J, with 14 bases in between. This CDR3 spans 14 amino acids. CDR3 in DNA: TGCAGTGCTCCCCGACCAGGGAACTCCTACGAGCAGTACTTC. Translating gives CSAPRPGNSYEQYF.

The table lists this clonotype with a few counts. The chain combines TRBV20-1 with TRBJ1-6, with 8 bases matching TRBD1. Per germline, CDR1 DFQATT and CDR2 SNEGSKA (reference sequence). V gave up 4 bases and J gave up 8 bases; unmatched junction bases: 13. The CDR3 extends over 16 amino acids. The CDR3 here is CSATKQGGNIYSPLHF. CDR3 DNA: TGCAGTGCTACCAAACAGGGGGGAAATATTTATTCACCCCTCCACTTT.

The sample holds a few counts of this clonotype. The genes are TRBV6-4 and TRBJ1-5; D uncertain. Trimming removed 1 base from V and 0 bases from J, with 28 bases in between. The V gene's germline CDR1 is MRHNA and CDR2 SNTAGT. This CDR3 has 22 residues. The CDR3 sequence: CASSDYVRPGFTVRPSNQPQHF. CDR3 DNA sequence: TGTGCCAGCAGTGACTACGTAAGACCCGGTTTCACGGTAAGGCCTAGCAATCAGCCCCAGCATTTT.

This clonotype was found once. The CDR3 bases are TGTGCCTGGAATAGGAACACTGAAGCTTTCTTT. Its protein product is CAWNRNTEAFF. This rearrangement joins TRBV30 to TRBJ1-1; D ambiguous. CDR1 GTSNPN and CDR2 SVGIG come from the germline V gene (reference sequence). Trimming left V 4 bases short and J 1 base short, with 4 bases between. This CDR3 contains 11 residues.

This rearrangement joins TRBV30 to TRBJ1-5; D perhaps matches TRBD1 (5 bases). The V end lost 3 bases, the J end lost 3 bases, and 9 bases lay between the germline ends. CDR1 is GTSNPN and CDR2 is SVGIG in the germline V gene (reference sequence). The CDR3 length is 13 residues. The CDR3 reads CAWSSGTNQPQHF. CDR3 sequence (DNA): TGTGCCTGGAGCTCAGGGACCAATCAGCCCCAGCATTTT.

The chain carries TRBV19 and TRBJ1-5; 7 nucleotides agree with TRBD1. The CDR3 covers 17 residues. CDR1 and CDR2 (germline): LNHDA, SQIVND (reference sequence). Trimming at V came to 1 base and at J to 6 bases, leaving 12 bases not matched to a gene. CDR3 nucleotide sequence: TGTGCCAGTAGTATAGGGGGAGGACAGGAATTCCTTCAGCCCCAGCATTTT. Translation: CASSIGGGQEFLQPQHF.

The chain carries TRBV20-1 and TRBJ2-5, with no clear D. There are 14 residues in the CDR3. Trimming stripped 1 base from V and 2 bases from J, with 11 bases between. CDR1 is DFQATT, CDR2 SNEGSKA, per germline (reference sequence). DNA of the CDR3: TGCAGTGCTAGAGGCCCTACCAAGCAAGAGACCCAGTACTTC. This encodes CSARGPTKQETQYF.

The genes are TRBV21-1 and TRBJ2-7; TRBD1 is the table's D call and was not checked against the DNA. TRBV21-1 is an annotated pseudogene. This CDR3 has 13 amino acids. The CDR3 DNA follows: TGTGCCTCACCTCCTGTGCAAGCCTACGAGCAGTACTTC. This codes for CASPPVQAYEQYF.

The chain recombines TRBV5-1 with TRBJ2-5; 10 nucleotides agree with TRBD1. CDR1 and CDR2 (germline): SGHRS, YFSETQ. Germline trimming cut 5 bases from V and 1 base from J; bases unmatched to any gene: 5. The CDR3 extends over 15 amino acids. CDR3 nucleotide sequence: TGCGCCAGCAGTCGACAGGGGGCGAGCCAAGAGACCCAGTACTTC. The encoded protein is CASSRQGASQETQYF. Full variable domain (outside the CDR3, taken from reference TRBV5-1 and TRBJ2-5): KAGVTQTPRYLIKTRGQQVTLSCSPISGHRSVSWYQQTPGQGLQFLFEYFSETQRNKGNFPGRFSGRQFSNSRSEMNVSTLELGDSALYLCASSRQGASQETQYFGPGTRLLVL.

V and J are TRBV19 and TRBJ1-1; 7 bases line up with TRBD1. Germline V gene lookup returns CDR1 LNHDA and CDR2 SQIVND (reference sequence). J lost 10 bases, V lost 0 bases, and 14 bases had no gene match. CDR3 length equals 16 residues. CDR3 loop: CASSIDPFGEGASAFF. CDR3 DNA sequence: TGTGCCAGTAGTATAGACCCGTTTGGGGAGGGGGCGTCAGCTTTCTTT.

The chain carries TRBV2 and TRBJ2-3; D call uncertain. Germline values: CDR1 SNHLY, CDR2 FYNNEI. The V end was cut by 7 bases, the J end by 3 bases, with 17 bases between. The CDR3 covers 15 residues. The CDR3 here is CASTDFGLNTDTQYF. The CDR3 DNA reads TGTGCCAGCACCGACTTTGGGCTTAATACAGATACGCAGTATTTT.

This rearrangement joins TRBV2 to TRBJ2-5, with D maybe TRBD2 (6 bases). CDR1 is SNHLY, CDR2 FYNNEI, per germline. Trimming cost V 1 base and J 6 bases, with 24 bases left between them. This CDR3 has 18 residues. In DNA, the CDR3 is TGTGCCAGCAGTGAAGGATGGACTCCCATCGGGGGAATAAAGACCCAGTACTTC. This sequence encodes CASSEGWTPIGGIKTQYF.

This clonotype showed up just once. The J gene is TRBJ2-1, the V gene TRBV2, with D uncertain. The germline gives CDR1 SNHLY, CDR2 FYNNEI. The CDR3 runs to 14 residues. Trimming took 5 bases from V and 2 from J, leaving 10 bases between them. CDR3 region: CASSPGPPYNEQFF. As DNA, the CDR3 is TGTGCCAGCAGTCCCGGGCCACCCTACAATGAGCAGTTCTTC.